The rows below give T cell receptor beta chains drawn from one sample of a study of blood T cell repertoires in COVID-19. Sequencing used immunoSEQ multiplex PCR; TCRdb keeps in-frame clones, though not all of them. The sample contains around 210,000 clones, roughly nine tenths of which appear only once. Sequenced material: peripheral blood. The receptor set was obtained from a woman aged 70 to 79 with acute or convalescent COVID-19. Both conserved end residues are part of each CDR3. Each record gives: D gene, clone size, J gene, V gene, CDR3 protein, CDR3 DNA. The D gene is left open where the match is weak. Clone size is given for some rows only: seen once, a few or many times, or a class if the clone is expanded.

.	once	TRBJ2-7	TRBV5-5	CASSVQGYEQYF	TGTGCCAGCAGCGTACAGGGTTACGAGCAGTACTTC
.	.	TRBJ2-7	TRBV5-1	CASSLAGRMDEQYF	TGCGCCAGCAGCTTAGCCGGGAGAATGGACGAGCAGTACTTC
TRBD1	once	TRBJ2-2	TRBV29-1	CSVDVTGSTGELFF	TGCAGCGTTGATGTGACAGGGTCGACCGGGGAGCTGTTTTTT
TRBD2	.	TRBJ2-5	TRBV10-3	CAIRTGLAGPETQYF	TGTGCCATCAGAACGGGACTAGCGGGACCAGAGACCCAGTACTTC
.	few	TRBJ1-6	TRBV25-1	CASIAGDPYNSPLHF	TGTGCCAGCATAGCGGGGGACCCATATAATTCACCCCTCCACTTT
.	.	TRBJ1-6	TRBV28	CASSSHLARGNAPLHF	TGTGCCAGCAGTTCACACCTCGCCAGGGGTAATGCACCCCTCCACTTT
.	.	TRBJ1-4	TRBV27	CASSRRGAWSGEKLFF	TGTGCCAGCTCCCGACGGGGGGCTTGGTCAGGAGAAAAACTGTTTTTT
TRBD1	.	TRBJ2-2	TRBV19	CASSTGGTGELFF	TGTGCCAGTAGTACAGGGGGAACCGGGGAGCTGTTTTTT
.	.	TRBJ1-5	TRBV27	CASSPRQATNQPQHF	TGTGCCAGCAGCCCAAGACAGGCCACCAATCAGCCCCAGCATTTT
.	.	TRBJ1-1	TRBV5-1	CASSSELRGKNTEAFF	TGCGCCAGCAGCTCCGAACTCAGGGGAAAGAACACTGAAGCTTTCTTT
TRBD2	.	TRBJ2-7	TRBV7-2	CASSSTSGRAARF	TGTGCCAGCAGCTCGACTAGCGGGAGGGCAGCGAGGTTC
.	.	TRBJ1-1	TRBV19	CASRAGESFNAEAFF	TGTGCCAGTAGGGCAGGGGAATCTTTTAACGCTGAAGCTTTCTTT
.	.	TRBJ2-5	TRBV6-4	CASSDEIGTQYF	TGTGCCAGCAGTGACGAAATCGGGACCCAGTACTTC
.	.	TRBJ2-5	TRBV6-5	CASTTSKGVWETQYF	TGTGCCAGCACCACTAGTAAGGGGGTATGGGAGACCCAGTACTTC
TRBD1	once	TRBJ2-1	TRBV13	CASSGTGRSYNEQFF	TGTGCCAGCAGCGGGACAGGGCGCTCCTACAATGAGCAGTTCTTC
.	.	TRBJ2-7	TRBV7-8	CASSLEQTSSYEQYF	TGTGCCAGCAGCTTGGAGCAAACGAGCTCCTACGAGCAGTACTTC
TRBD1	few	TRBJ1-1	TRBV10-3	CAIRQGEMNTEAFF	TGTGCCATCAGGCAGGGGGAGATGAACACTGAAGCTTTCTTT
.	once	TRBJ1-2	TRBV5-1	CASSLAVGGRLDYGYTF	TGCGCCAGCAGCTTGGCCGTGGGGGGTCGGCTCGACTATGGCTACACCTTC
TRBD2	.	TRBJ2-7	TRBV19	CASSRDYSYEQYF	TGTGCCAGTAGCAGGGACTACAGCTACGAGCAGTACTTC
TRBD2	.	TRBJ2-2	TRBV19	CAAKSLAGGGAGELFF	TGTGCCGCTAAATCTCTAGCGGGAGGCGGAGCGGGGGAGCTGTTTTTT
.	.	TRBJ1-3	TRBV27	CASSLAGRASGNTIYF	TGTGCCAGCAGCCTTGCGGGGAGGGCCTCTGGAAACACCATATATTTT
TRBD1	.	TRBJ2-3	TRBV7-8	CASSRGQGADTQYF	TGTGCCAGCAGCAGGGGACAGGGGGCTGATACGCAGTATTTT
TRBD2	.	TRBJ2-3	TRBV5-1	CASSLGLAGGVDTQYF	TGCGCCAGCAGCTTGGGACTAGCGGGAGGTGTAGATACGCAGTATTTT
.	.	TRBJ1-3	TRBV6-5	CASSLTGLFTIYF	TGTGCCAGCAGCCTCACAGGGTTGTTCACCATATATTTT
.	.	TRBJ1-2	TRBV11-2	CASSLGQGYGYTF	TGTGCCAGCAGCTTAGGTCAGGGGTATGGCTACACCTTC
.	once	TRBJ1-2	TRBV12-5	CASGLVPVSGYTF	TGTGCTAGTGGTTTGGTACCCGTGAGTGGCTACACCTTC
.	.	TRBJ2-5	TRBV6-5	CASSYRQGGETQYF	TGTGCCAGCAGTTATCGACAGGGAGGAGAGACCCAGTACTTC
.	.	TRBJ2-2	TRBV15	CATSRDRGNTGELFF	TGTGCCACCAGCAGAGATCGAGGGAACACCGGGGAGCTGTTTTTT
TRBD1	.	TRBJ2-2	TRBV6-5	CASKPGQAIGGELFF	TGTGCCAGCAAACCGGGACAGGCAATCGGCGGGGAGCTGTTTTTT
TRBD2	once	TRBJ2-3	TRBV7-6	CASSRLSGGAADTQYF	TGTGCCAGCAGCCGCTTGAGCGGGGGGGCCGCAGATACGCAGTATTTT
TRBD1	.	TRBJ1-2	TRBV18	CASSSDRVGTDGYTF	TGTGCCAGCTCAAGCGACAGGGTTGGTACGGATGGCTACACCTTC
.	.	TRBJ2-2	TRBV7-8	CASSFTGDTGELFF	TGTGCCAGCAGCTTTACAGGAGACACCGGGGAGCTGTTTTTT
.	.	TRBJ2-1	TRBV9	CASSVGAGTYNEQFF	TGTGCCAGCAGCGTAGGAGCAGGAACCTACAATGAGCAGTTCTTC
.	few	TRBJ1-4	TRBV12-3/TRBV12-4	CASRGRNEKLFF	TGTGCCAGCAGGGGCAGGAATGAAAAACTGTTTTTT
TRBD1	few	TRBJ1-1	TRBV5-1	CASSLVRTGGSEAFF	TGCGCCAGCAGCTTGGTTCGGACAGGGGGATCTGAAGCTTTCTTT
TRBD1	.	TRBJ2-5	TRBV5-4	CASSSTGGETQYF	TGTGCCAGCAGCTCGACAGGGGGCGAGACCCAGTACTTC
.	.	TRBJ2-1	TRBV6-2/TRBV6-3	CASSYRGMLIYNEQFF	TGTGCCAGCAGTTACAGGGGGATGTTGATCTACAATGAGCAGTTCTTC
TRBD1	.	TRBJ1-1	TRBV28	CASSPGTGGTEAFF	TGTGCCAGCAGTCCCGGGACAGGGGGCACTGAAGCTTTCTTT
.	.	TRBJ2-3	TRBV24-1	CATSGATGMSTDTQYF	TGTGCCACCAGTGGGGCAACAGGTATGAGCACAGATACGCAGTATTTT
.	.	TRBJ2-5	TRBV6-5	CASSYSGGLGKTQYF	TGTGCCAGCAGTTACTCCGGGGGACTGGGAAAGACCCAGTACTTC
TRBD1	.	TRBJ1-1	TRBV27	CASSSNRGRAAFF	TGTGCCAGCAGTTCCAACAGGGGGCGGGCAGCTTTCTTT
.	.	TRBJ2-7	TRBV11-2	CASRGDLTYEQYF	TGTGCCAGCAGGGGCGACCTAACCTACGAGCAGTACTTC
.	.	TRBJ2-7	TRBV4-1	CASSQVEFYEQYF	TGCGCCAGCAGCCAAGTAGAATTCTACGAGCAGTACTTC
TRBD2	.	TRBJ2-5	TRBV7-3	CASSSQLAGGGETQYF	TGTGCCAGCAGCTCCCAACTAGCGGGAGGAGGGGAGACCCAGTACTTC
TRBD1	.	TRBJ1-3	TRBV3-1/TRBV3-2	CASSRQGAQFSGNTIYF	TGTGCCAGCAGCCGACAGGGGGCTCAATTCTCTGGAAACACCATATATTTT
TRBD1	.	TRBJ1-6	TRBV27	CASRLDRAIANSPLHF	TGTGCCAGCAGGTTGGACAGGGCAATCGCTAATTCACCCCTCCACTTT
.	.	TRBJ1-3	TRBV25-1	CASSEYGGSSGNTIYF	TGTGCCAGCAGTGAATATGGGGGCAGCTCTGGAAACACCATATATTTT
.	.	TRBJ1-1	TRBV7-2	CASSFLQQMNTEAFF	TGTGCCAGCAGCTTCCTACAGCAGATGAACACTGAAGCTTTCTTT
.	.	TRBJ1-1	TRBV5-4	CASSPRANTEAFF	TGTGCCAGCAGCCCGAGAGCGAACACTGAAGCTTTCTTT
TRBD1	.	TRBJ2-3	TRBV5-1	CASSDDRGGDTQYF	TGCGCCAGCAGCGATGACAGGGGTGGAGATACGCAGTATTTT
TRBD2	.	TRBJ2-2	TRBV10-1	CARDRRLAGRSGELFF	TGCGCCAGGGACAGAAGACTAGCGGGGAGGTCCGGGGAGCTGTTTTTT
TRBD1	.	TRBJ2-6	TRBV5-1	CASSLGQAGTNVLTF	TGCGCCAGCAGCCTCGGACAGGCTGGGACCAACGTCCTGACTTTC
.	.	TRBJ1-2	TRBV7-9	CASSLEDIAGYTF	TGTGCCAGCAGCTTAGAGGACATTGCTGGCTACACCTTC
TRBD2	.	TRBJ2-2	TRBV24-1	CATSDPGTSGGEYTGELFF	TGTGCCACCAGTGATCCGGGGACTAGCGGGGGGGAGTACACCGGGGAGCTGTTTTTT
.	.	TRBJ1-2	TRBV7-8	CASSFGVVGANYGYTF	TGTGCCAGCAGCTTCGGGGTGGTGGGAGCTAACTATGGCTACACCTTC
TRBD2	.	TRBJ2-3	TRBV28	CASRPTSGLNTDTQYF	TGTGCCAGCAGGCCGACTAGCGGGCTGAACACAGATACGCAGTATTTT
.	.	TRBJ1-1	TRBV9	CASSVSPYTEAFF	TGTGCCAGCAGCGTATCCCCCTACACTGAAGCTTTCTTT
.	.	TRBJ1-6	TRBV7-2	CASSLAIRLNSPLHF	TGTGCCAGCAGCTTAGCTATCAGGTTAAATTCACCCCTCCACTTT
.	once	TRBJ2-1	TRBV28	CASSSVGGYNEQFF	TGTGCCAGCAGTTCCGTAGGAGGCTACAATGAGCAGTTCTTC